Listed below are T cell receptor beta chains from one sample, sequenced in a study of T cell responses to AZD1222 COVID-19 vaccine. Assay: immunoSEQ multiplex PCR; the TCRdb copy retains only in-frame clones and omits some. The data contain 75,000 to 95,000 clones, approximately 89% of them singletons. The starting material was peripheral blood, obtained 28 days after the second AZD1222 dose. The receptors originated from an adult who received the AZD1222 COVID-19 vaccine. CDR3s include the opening cysteine and the closing phenylalanine or tryptophan.

j_gene,v_gene,CDR3aa
TRBJ1-2,TRBV5-1,CASSGQAYGYTF
TRBJ1-2,TRBV9,CASSVDPLGGYTF
TRBJ1-1,TRBV28,CASSLPDRTEAFF
TRBJ1-6,TRBV4-1,CASSQDYWDRGMSPLHF
TRBJ1-6,TRBV5-6,CASSAARVRNSPLHF
TRBJ1-1,TRBV4-1,CASSQDPIWGAPDTEAFF
TRBJ2-7,TRBV7-2,CASSLASTTFLSDEQYF
TRBJ2-3,TRBV5-7,CASRTSGGAKTDTQYF
TRBJ2-5,TRBV6-5,CASSIGAEETQYF
TRBJ2-3,TRBV2,CASSGGPSGQDTQYF
TRBJ2-3,TRBV10-1,CASSFTGPADTQYF
TRBJ2-3,TRBV4-1,CASSQDEEGHHTDTQYF
TRBJ2-4,TRBV7-2,CASTSRQVAKNIQYF
TRBJ1-5,TRBV6-1,CASTVSSNQPQHF
TRBJ2-2,TRBV19,CASSIWLQGTGELFF
TRBJ2-1,TRBV19,CASSRSAGAGNEQFF
TRBJ2-2,TRBV25-1,CASSDARNTGELFF
TRBJ2-5,TRBV7-9,CASSTRDWQETQYF
TRBJ2-1,TRBV12-5,CASGPPTSGGPNEQFF
TRBJ2-7,TRBV18,CASSPSLRTGGDSYEQYF
TRBJ2-7,TRBV6-2/TRBV6-3,CASSRDRDYEQYF
TRBJ1-5,TRBV19,CASSWPTGNQPQHF
TRBJ2-4,TRBV2,CASCATGVINQYF
TRBJ2-2,TRBV2,CASTERAPGELFF
TRBJ1-4,TRBV3-1/TRBV3-2,CASSQPGGRVKLFF
TRBJ1-1,TRBV5-4,CASSMGQNTEAFF
TRBJ1-3,TRBV7-8,CASSPDGGTGNTIYF
TRBJ2-1,TRBV3-1/TRBV3-2,CASSQETSGDYNEQFF
TRBJ2-6,TRBV19,CASSMISSGANVLTF
TRBJ2-1,TRBV4-1,CASSQESQSLDEQFF
TRBJ1-1,TRBV18,CASSPTLNTEAFF
TRBJ1-5,TRBV7-2,CASSPPGINNQPQHF
TRBJ2-2,TRBV12-3/TRBV12-4,CASSDPGELFF
TRBJ2-3,TRBV3-1/TRBV3-2,CASSPSGRTQYF
TRBJ2-5,TRBV7-8,CASSLARTAEQYF
TRBJ1-1,TRBV5-1,CASSADRGFPFF
TRBJ2-2,TRBV12-3/TRBV12-4,CAGGTGSTGELFF
TRBJ1-2,TRBV11-2,CASSLDPGTNYGYTF
TRBJ1-5,TRBV5-1,CASSTTGRGQPQHF
TRBJ2-5,TRBV9,CASSVDIDRVGDQYF
TRBJ1-1,TRBV5-1,CASSLVDRDTEAFF
TRBJ2-7,TRBV27,CASSPEGGTDYEQYF
TRBJ2-1,TRBV4-1,CASSQDGARRASYNEQFF
TRBJ2-3,TRBV7-8,CASSPRTGGTDTQYF
TRBJ2-3,TRBV19,CASRRLAGDTDTQYF
TRBJ1-2,TRBV27,CASSLLHNQGGYTF
TRBJ1-1,TRBV19,CASSWDRGMNTEAFF
TRBJ1-2,TRBV5-6,CASSFGVNYGYTF
TRBJ1-2,TRBV11-1,CASSGRGHYGYTF
TRBJ2-2,TRBV10-1,CASSGSNTGELFF
TRBJ2-6,TRBV24-1,CATSDPGTSGANVLTF
TRBJ1-2,TRBV3-1/TRBV3-2,CASSQDPGIYGYTF
TRBJ1-2,TRBV15,CATSRDPNRDLNGYTF
TRBJ1-4,TRBV27,CASSPGVGTNEKLFF
TRBJ1-6,TRBV30,CAWSVNAGDSPLHF
TRBJ1-5,TRBV30,CAWSVFRDQPQHF
TRBJ2-6,TRBV27,CASRVLAGDGANVLTF